This T cell receptor beta chain was found in a study of T cell responses to AZD1222 COVID-19 vaccine. Study observations and caveats: At baseline, seropositivity was found in only a handful of AZD1222 recipients. Females outnumbered males among donors, who were mostly white British; clonal diversity was possibly underestimated. Targeting of unmutated variant regions was reportedly seen in nearly half of spike-specific TCRs.

This table comes from immunoSEQ multiplex PCR, and its TCRdb copy is limited to in-frame clones, with some not included. The data contain 150,000 to 200,000 clones, about 92% of them singletons. This CDR3 contains 13 residues. From germline, CDR1 is SQVTM and CDR2 ANQGSEA. The trim removed 4 bases at V and 7 bases at J, leaving 8 bases unmatched. About this clone: Antigen unknown.

The J gene is TRBJ1-1, the V gene TRBV29-1, with 8 bases aligning to TRBD1. The sequenced sample was peripheral blood, obtained on day 0 of AZD1222 vaccination. This receptor was taken from an adult in good health. The CDR3 nucleotides are TGCAGCGTTGCCAGGGGGCAATATGTTGAAGCTTTCTTT. Amino acids: CSVARGQYVEAFF.